Listed below are T cell receptor beta chains from one sample, sequenced in a study of regulatory T cells in long-lasting Graves disease. Via MiXCR, TCRdb re-called the multiplex PCR reads, giving one row per CDR3 protein. The table has roughly 450,000 distinct CDR3 sequences, 20% to 30% seen once. The material was peripheral blood mononuclear cells (PBMCs), obtained when the disease was refractory, from a patient treated with antithyroid drugs. The origin of the receptors is a female donor with Graves disease. Each CDR3 is given with its conserved first and last residue. The D gene is left open where the match is weak. Clone sizes are given selectively: once, few, many, or a class where the clone is expanded.

abundance	d_gene	v_gene	j_gene	CDR3nt	CDR3aa
NA	TRBD2	TRBV7-8	TRBJ2-7	TGTGCCAGCAGCGGGCGGGAGGGTTTCTACGAGCAGTACTTC	CASSGREGFYEQYF
few	NA	TRBV7-2	TRBJ1-5	TGTGCCAGCAGCTTAGCAGCGGGCAGCAATCAGCCCCAGCATTTT	CASSLAAGSNQPQHF
NA	TRBD1	TRBV20-1	TRBJ1-5	TGCAGTGCTAGGGGCAGGGGGAATCAGCCCCAGCATTTT	CSARGRGNQPQHF
NA	TRBD1	TRBV19	TRBJ2-2	TGTGCCAGTAATGCAGGGGGCAACACCGGGGAGCTGTTTTTT	CASNAGGNTGELFF
many	TRBD2	TRBV3-1	TRBJ2-7	TGTGCCAGCAGCCTTAGCGGGGGAATCTACGAGCAGTACTTC	CASSLSGGIYEQYF
NA	NA	TRBV5-1	TRBJ1-2	TGCGCCAGCAGCTTGAGCTCGGACTATGGCTACACCTTC	CASSLSSDYGYTF
many	NA	TRBV27	TRBJ1-2	TGTGCCAGCAGTTCCTCTTCAGGGCGGGGCTACACCTTC	CASSSSSGRGYTF
once	NA	TRBV4-1	TRBJ1-2	TGCGCCAGCAGCCCTCCGAGAGGGGGTGACTATGGCTACACCTTC	CASSPPRGGDYGYTF
many	NA	TRBV20-1	TRBJ1-2	TGCAGTGCTCTACGTAACCGGGGGTGGACCTATGGCTACACCTTC	CSALRNRGWTYGYTF
NA	NA	TRBV10-3	TRBJ1-2	TGTGCCATCAGTGATGCAGAAAACTATGGCTACACCTTC	CAISDAENYGYTF
few	NA	TRBV28	TRBJ2-7	TGTGCCAGCAGAACGGACAGCCCTTACTTCTTC	CASRTDSPYFF
many	TRBD1	TRBV12-3/TRBV12-4	TRBJ1-4	TGTGCCAGCAGTGCCTGGACAGGGCGGGTTGAAAAACTGTTTTTT	CASSAWTGRVEKLFF
NA	NA	TRBV20-1	TRBJ2-7	TGCAGTGCCCCCGACCTAGCGTACGAGCAGTACTTC	CSAPDLAYEQYF
many	TRBD1	TRBV3-1	TRBJ1-4	TGTGCCAGCAGCCACCGGACAGGGGGAAATGAAAAACTGTTTTTT	CASSHRTGGNEKLFF
NA	TRBD1	TRBV5-1	TRBJ2-7	TGCGCCAGCAGCTTGGGACCGGGACAGTTCTACGAGCAGTACTTC	CASSLGPGQFYEQYF
few	TRBD1	TRBV14	TRBJ2-7	TGTGCCAGCAGCCAAGGAGTGGACAGGGCGGAGCAGTACTTC	CASSQGVDRAEQYF
many	NA	TRBV28	TRBJ2-5	TGTGCCAGCAGGGGAATCGAGACCCAGTACTTC	CASRGIETQYF
few	NA	TRBV10-3	TRBJ1-4	TGTGCCATCAGCGGGAACAGTGAAAAACTGTTTTTT	CAISGNSEKLFF
NA	NA	TRBV12-3/TRBV12-4	TRBJ1-5	TGTGCCAGCAGTTTGGGCGATGTTTTCTTTCAGCCCCAGCATTTT	CASSLGDVFFQPQHF
NA	TRBD2	TRBV6-1	TRBJ2-3	TGTGCCAGCTCCCGACTAGCGAACCGGGGAGATACGCAGTATTTT	CASSRLANRGDTQYF
NA	NA	TRBV20-1	TRBJ1-4	TGCAGTGCTAGAGACAGATATAATGAAAAACTGTTTTTT	CSARDRYNEKLFF
NA	TRBD2	TRBV5-1	TRBJ2-7	TGCGCCAGCAGCGTTACTAGCGGGGAAAGCGAGCAGTACTTC	CASSVTSGESEQYF
NA	NA	TRBV20-1	TRBJ2-3	TGCAGTGCTAGGTTTAGAGACCGTGTGGGGAGAGATACGCAGTATTTT	CSARFRDRVGRDTQYF
many	NA	TRBV12-3/TRBV12-4	TRBJ1-1	TGTGCCAGCAGACTCCCGACAGAAGCTTTCTTT	CASRLPTEAFF
many	NA	TRBV6-1	TRBJ2-5	TGTGCCAGCACCGAAACCAGGACCGAGGAGACCCAGTACTTC	CASTETRTEETQYF
NA	NA	TRBV5-1	TRBJ2-7	TGCGCCAGCAGCTTACAACAGGCGAGAGGGGACGAGCAGTACTTC	CASSLQQARGDEQYF
many	TRBD1	TRBV30	TRBJ1-1	TGTGCCTGGAGCGACAGGGAGAACACTGAAGCTTTCTTT	CAWSDRENTEAFF
many	NA	TRBV15	TRBJ1-5	TGTGCCACCAGCAGAGAACTGAATAGCAATCAGCCCCAGCATTTT	CATSRELNSNQPQHF
few	NA	TRBV19	TRBJ2-7	TGTGCCAGTAGTTTCGGACAGACCTCCTACGAGCAGTACTTC	CASSFGQTSYEQYF
few	NA	TRBV9	TRBJ2-2	TGTACCAGCAGCGCCTCGATTGTTGGCGTCGCCGGGGAGCTGTTTTTT	CTSSASIVGVAGELFF
NA	NA	TRBV6-2/TRBV6-3	TRBJ2-7	TGTGCCAGCAGTTCCTGGGACCCCGGCTACGAGCAGTACTTC	CASSSWDPGYEQYF
NA	TRBD2	TRBV9	TRBJ2-2	TGTGCCAGCAGCGTTGTAGCTAGCGGTTACACCGGGGAGCTGTTTTTT	CASSVVASGYTGELFF
NA	TRBD2	TRBV20-1	TRBJ2-3	TGCAGTGCCATCTCCCGACTAGCTGGTAGCACAGATACGCAGTATTTT	CSAISRLAGSTDTQYF
NA	NA	TRBV2	TRBJ1-2	TGTGCCAGCACCCTCGGACAAAGGCTAACCTATGGCTACACCTTC	CASTLGQRLTYGYTF
NA	TRBD2	TRBV5-1	TRBJ2-1	TGCGCCAGCAGCATCTGGAGCGGGAGCAATGAGCAGTTCTTC	CASSIWSGSNEQFF
NA	TRBD2	TRBV20-1	TRBJ2-2	TGCAGTGCTAGAGCTAGCGGGAGAGGGGACACCGGGGAGCTGTTTTTT	CSARASGRGDTGELFF
few	TRBD2	TRBV19	TRBJ2-2	TGTGCCAGTAGGCAAGTAGCGGGAGTTGCCGGGGAGCTGTTTTTT	CASRQVAGVAGELFF
few	TRBD2	TRBV15	TRBJ2-2	TGTGCCACCAGCAGAGGTGGCGGGAGGGAACGCGGGGAGCTGTTTTTT	CATSRGGGRERGELFF
NA	NA	TRBV29-1	TRBJ2-7	TGCAGCGTTGAAGATGATGGTCAATACGAGCAGTACTTC	CSVEDDGQYEQYF
NA	TRBD2	TRBV7-3	TRBJ2-5	TGTGCCAGCAGCTCTTCCGGCGGGAGCCAAGAGACCCAGTACTTC	CASSSSGGSQETQYF
NA	NA	TRBV5-6	TRBJ1-4	TGTGCCAGCAGCTTTGGTACAACGGCCAAGGGGAAACTGTTTTTT	CASSFGTTAKGKLFF
many	NA	TRBV6-1	TRBJ2-7	TGTGCCAGCACGACGGACAGAAGAGCCTACGAGCAGTACTTC	CASTTDRRAYEQYF
NA	NA	TRBV28	TRBJ2-5	TGTGCCAGCACCCGACCCACTCAGGGGGAGACCCAGTACTTC	CASTRPTQGETQYF
many	NA	TRBV2	TRBJ1-2	TGTGCCAGCAGTGATCCGGGACTAAGGGTCTATGGCTACACCTTC	CASSDPGLRVYGYTF
few	NA	TRBV7-9	TRBJ1-5	TGTGCCAGCAGCTTAGTCGGGGCTAGTCAGCCCCAGCATTTT	CASSLVGASQPQHF
NA	NA	TRBV28	TRBJ1-6	TGTGCCAGCAGTTTAGGGAGGGGTAATTCACCCCTCCACTTT	CASSLGRGNSPLHF
many	NA	TRBV19	TRBJ1-1	TGTGCCAGCAGTAGGAACACTGAAGCTTTCTTT	CASSRNTEAFF
many	NA	TRBV2	TRBJ2-7	TGTGCCAGCAGTCTTACAGGGTCCGAGCAGTACTTC	CASSLTGSEQYF
many	NA	TRBV28	TRBJ1-6	TGTGCCAGCAGAAAAAGGGCAGATAATTCACCCCTCCACTTT	CASRKRADNSPLHF
NA	NA	TRBV19	TRBJ1-5	TGTGCCAGTAGTATAGACCCTCTACCTGATCAGCCCCAGCATTTT	CASSIDPLPDQPQHF
many	TRBD1	TRBV15	TRBJ1-1	TGTGCCACCAGCAGGCCGGGACAGGGTAGGGTGAACACTGAAGCTTTCTTT	CATSRPGQGRVNTEAFF
NA	TRBD1	TRBV7-9	TRBJ2-5	TGTGCCAGCAGCAGTGGACAGGGCGGGGAGGAGACCCAGTACTTC	CASSSGQGGEETQYF
NA	TRBD2	TRBV6-1	TRBJ2-1	TGTGCCAGCAGTCTACTAGCGGTCTCCTACAATGAGCAGTTCTTC	CASSLLAVSYNEQFF
NA	NA	TRBV5-1	TRBJ1-1	TGCGCCAGCAGCTTGGTAGAGGGAGGGTACACTGAAGCTTTCTTT	CASSLVEGGYTEAFF
NA	NA	TRBV19	TRBJ2-1	TGTGCCAGTAGTACCCAGCGGTCCTACAATGAGCAGTTCTTC	CASSTQRSYNEQFF
many	TRBD1	TRBV7-2	TRBJ1-2	TGTGCCAGCAGCTTAGGGGGAGGGGGCGGAAGGGATGGCTACACCTTC	CASSLGGGGGRDGYTF
few	NA	TRBV5-5	TRBJ2-7	TGTGCCAGCAGCATGAGCCTCGTGGGGGAGCAGTACTTC	CASSMSLVGEQYF
many	NA	TRBV3-1	TRBJ1-1	TGTGCCAGCAGCCGAACAGACACGGAAACTGAAGCTTTCTTT	CASSRTDTETEAFF
few	TRBD1	TRBV28	TRBJ2-2	TGTGCCAGCAGCCGGGACAGGGTTTCTACCGGGGAGCTGTTTTTT	CASSRDRVSTGELFF
NA	NA	TRBV18	TRBJ1-1	TGTGCCAGCTCACCCGGGCGGAGTGAAGCTTTCTTT	CASSPGRSEAFF